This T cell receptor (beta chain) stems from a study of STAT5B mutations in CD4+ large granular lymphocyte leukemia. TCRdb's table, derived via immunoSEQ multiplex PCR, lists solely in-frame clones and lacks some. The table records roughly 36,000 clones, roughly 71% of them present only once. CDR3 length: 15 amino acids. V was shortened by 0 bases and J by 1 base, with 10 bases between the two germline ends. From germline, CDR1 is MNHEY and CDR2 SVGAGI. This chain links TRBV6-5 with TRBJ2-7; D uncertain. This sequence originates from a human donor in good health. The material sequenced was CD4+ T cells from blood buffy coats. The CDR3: CASSYSSLGSYEQYF. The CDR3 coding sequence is TGTGCCAGCAGTTACTCCTCCCTCGGATCCTACGAGCAGTACTTC.